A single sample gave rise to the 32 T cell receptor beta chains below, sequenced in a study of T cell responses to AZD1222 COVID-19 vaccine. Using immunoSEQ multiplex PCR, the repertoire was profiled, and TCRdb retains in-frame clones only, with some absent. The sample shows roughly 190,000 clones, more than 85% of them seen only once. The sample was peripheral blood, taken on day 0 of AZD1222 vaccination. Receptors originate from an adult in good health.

The CDR3 DNA follows: TGTGCCAGCAGCGAACGGGGCTACAATGAGCAGTTCTTC. Its protein is CASSERGYNEQFF. The chain joins TRBV11-3 to TRBJ2-1; possibly TRBD2 for D (5 bases). This CDR3 has 13 residues. Germline-derived CDR1 and CDR2 are SGHNT and YENEEA. V was shortened by 5 bases and J by 3 bases, with 8 bases between the two germline ends.

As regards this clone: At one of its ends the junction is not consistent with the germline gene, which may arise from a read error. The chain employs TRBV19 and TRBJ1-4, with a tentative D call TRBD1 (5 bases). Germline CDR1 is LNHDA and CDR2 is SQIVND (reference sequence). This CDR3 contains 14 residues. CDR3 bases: TGTGCCAATAGTACCCGACAGTCTAATGAAAAACTGTTTTTT. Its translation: CANSTRQSNEKLFF. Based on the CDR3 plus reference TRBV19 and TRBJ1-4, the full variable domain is DGGITQSPKYLFRKEGQNVTLSCEQNLNHDAMYWYRQDPGQGLRLIYYSQIVNDFQKGDIAEGYSVSREKKESFPLTVTSAQKNPTAFYLCANSTRQSNEKLFFGSGTQLSVL.

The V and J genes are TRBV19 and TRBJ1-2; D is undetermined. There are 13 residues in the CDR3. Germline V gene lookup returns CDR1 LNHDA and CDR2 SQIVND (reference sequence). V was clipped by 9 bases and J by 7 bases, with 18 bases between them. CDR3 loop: CASSKALARGYTF. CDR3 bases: TGTGCCAGCTCCAAGGCCCTAGCTCGTGGCTACACCTTC.

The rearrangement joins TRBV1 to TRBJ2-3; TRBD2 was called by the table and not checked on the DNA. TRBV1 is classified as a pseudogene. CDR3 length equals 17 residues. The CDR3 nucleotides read TGCACCAGCAGCCAAGATCAGGGACTAGCGAAAACAGATACGCAGTATTTT. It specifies CTSSQDQGLAKTDTQYF.

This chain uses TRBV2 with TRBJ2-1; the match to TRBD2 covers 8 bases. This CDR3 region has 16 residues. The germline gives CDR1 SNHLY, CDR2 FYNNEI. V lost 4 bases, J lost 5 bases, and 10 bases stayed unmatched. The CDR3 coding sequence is TGTGCCAGCAGTGTTCGTCAACTAGCGGTCCACAATGAGCAGTTCTTC. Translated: CASSVRQLAVHNEQFF.

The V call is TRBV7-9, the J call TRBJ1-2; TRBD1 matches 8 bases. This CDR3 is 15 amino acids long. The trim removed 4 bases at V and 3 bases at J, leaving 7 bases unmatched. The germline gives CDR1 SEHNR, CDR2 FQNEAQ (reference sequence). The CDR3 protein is CASSYVDRGHYGYTF. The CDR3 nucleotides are TGTGCCAGCAGCTATGTAGACAGGGGACACTATGGCTACACCTTC.

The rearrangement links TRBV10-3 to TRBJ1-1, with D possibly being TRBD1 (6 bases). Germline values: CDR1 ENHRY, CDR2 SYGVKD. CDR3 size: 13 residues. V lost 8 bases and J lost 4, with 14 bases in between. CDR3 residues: CAISTGRGTEAFF. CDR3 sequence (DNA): TGTGCCATCTCAACAGGGAGGGGCACTGAAGCTTTCTTT.

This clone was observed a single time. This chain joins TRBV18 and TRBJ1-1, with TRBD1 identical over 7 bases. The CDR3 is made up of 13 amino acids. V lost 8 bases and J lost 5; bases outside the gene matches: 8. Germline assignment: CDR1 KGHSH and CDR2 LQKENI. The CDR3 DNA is TGTGCCAGCGCACGACAGGGTAGGACTGAAGCTTTCTTT. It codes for CASARQGRTEAFF.

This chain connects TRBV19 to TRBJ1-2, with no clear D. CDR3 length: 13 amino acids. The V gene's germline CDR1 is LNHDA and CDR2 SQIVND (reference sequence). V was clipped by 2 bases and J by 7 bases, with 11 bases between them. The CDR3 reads CASSINSGFGYTF. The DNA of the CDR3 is TGTGCCAGTAGTATAAATTCCGGGTTTGGCTACACCTTC. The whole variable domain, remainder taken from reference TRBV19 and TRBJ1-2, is DGGITQSPKYLFRKEGQNVTLSCEQNLNHDAMYWYRQDPGQGLRLIYYSQIVNDFQKGDIAEGYSVSREKKESFPLTVTSAQKNPTAFYLCASSINSGFGYTFGSGTRLTVV.

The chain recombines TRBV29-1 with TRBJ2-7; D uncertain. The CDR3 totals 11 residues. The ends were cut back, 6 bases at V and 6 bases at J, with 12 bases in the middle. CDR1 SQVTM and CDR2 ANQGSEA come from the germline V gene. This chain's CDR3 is CSVPVGPEQYF. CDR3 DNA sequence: TGCAGCGTCCCAGTAGGTCCCGAGCAGTACTTC.

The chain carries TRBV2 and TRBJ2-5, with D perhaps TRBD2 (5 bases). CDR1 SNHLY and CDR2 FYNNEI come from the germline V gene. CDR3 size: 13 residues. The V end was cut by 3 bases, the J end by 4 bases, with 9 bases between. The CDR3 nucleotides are TGTGCCAGCAGTGAGGGAGCTAGAGAGACCCAGTACTTC. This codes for CASSEGARETQYF.

In DNA form, the CDR3 reads TGTGCCAGCTCACCATCAGGGGGCAATGAGCAGTTCTTC. Its protein product is CASSPSGGNEQFF. The rearrangement uses TRBV18 and TRBJ2-1; 7 positions match TRBD1. J was trimmed by 6 bases and V by 2 bases; bases with no gene match: 1. Germline V lookup: CDR1 KGHSH, CDR2 LQKENI. This CDR3 comprises 13 residues.

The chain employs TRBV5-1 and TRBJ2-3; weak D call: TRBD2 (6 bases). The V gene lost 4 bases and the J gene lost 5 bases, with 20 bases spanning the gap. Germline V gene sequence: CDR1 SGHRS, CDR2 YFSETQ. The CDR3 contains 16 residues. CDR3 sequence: CASSPGSRSDGDTQYF. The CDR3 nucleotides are TGCGCCAGCAGCCCCGGGAGTCGCTCTGACGGAGATACGCAGTATTTT. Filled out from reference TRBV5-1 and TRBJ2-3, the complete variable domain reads KAGVTQTPRYLIKTRGQQVTLSCSPISGHRSVSWYQQTPGQGLQFLFEYFSETQRNKGNFPGRFSGRQFSNSRSEMNVSTLELGDSALYLCASSPGSRSDGDTQYFGPGTRLTVL.

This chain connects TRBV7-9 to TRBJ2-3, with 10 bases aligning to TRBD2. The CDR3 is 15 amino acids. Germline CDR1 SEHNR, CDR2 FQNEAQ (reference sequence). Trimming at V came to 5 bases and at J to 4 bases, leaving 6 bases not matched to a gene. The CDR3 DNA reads TGTGCCAGCAGCCAAGGGACTAGCGCGGCAGATACGCAGTATTTT. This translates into CASSQGTSAADTQYF.

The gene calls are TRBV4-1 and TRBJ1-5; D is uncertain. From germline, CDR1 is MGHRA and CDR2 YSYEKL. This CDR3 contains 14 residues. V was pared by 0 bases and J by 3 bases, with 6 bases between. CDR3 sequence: CASSQDHPNQPQHF. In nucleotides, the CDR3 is TGCGCCAGCAGCCAAGATCACCCCAATCAGCCCCAGCATTTT.

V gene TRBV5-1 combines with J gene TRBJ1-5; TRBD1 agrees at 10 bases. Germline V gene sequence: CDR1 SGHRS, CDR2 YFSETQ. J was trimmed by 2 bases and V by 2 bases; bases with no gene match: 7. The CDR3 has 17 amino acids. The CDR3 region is CASSFGTGVRGNQPQHF. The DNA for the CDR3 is TGCGCCAGCAGCTTCGGGACAGGGGTCCGAGGCAATCAGCCCCAGCATTTT.

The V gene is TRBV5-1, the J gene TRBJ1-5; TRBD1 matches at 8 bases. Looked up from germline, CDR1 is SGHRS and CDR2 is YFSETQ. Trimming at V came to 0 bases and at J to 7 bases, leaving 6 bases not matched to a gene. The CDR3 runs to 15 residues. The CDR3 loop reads CASSLEGQVSQPQHF. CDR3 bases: TGCGCCAGCAGCTTGGAGGGACAGGTTTCGCAGCCCCAGCATTTT.

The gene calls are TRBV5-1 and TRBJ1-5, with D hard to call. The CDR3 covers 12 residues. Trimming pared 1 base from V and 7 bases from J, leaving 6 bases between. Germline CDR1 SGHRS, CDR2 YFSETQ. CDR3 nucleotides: TGCGCCAGCAGCTTGATCAGGCAGCCCCAGCATTTT. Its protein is CASSLIRQPQHF.

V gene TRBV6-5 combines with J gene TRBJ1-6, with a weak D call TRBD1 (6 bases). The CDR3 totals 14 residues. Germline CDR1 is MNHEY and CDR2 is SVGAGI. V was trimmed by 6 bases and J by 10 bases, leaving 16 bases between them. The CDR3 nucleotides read TGTGCCAGCAGCCGCACAGGGTCGGGGTCACCCCTCCACTTT. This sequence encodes CASSRTGSGSPLHF.

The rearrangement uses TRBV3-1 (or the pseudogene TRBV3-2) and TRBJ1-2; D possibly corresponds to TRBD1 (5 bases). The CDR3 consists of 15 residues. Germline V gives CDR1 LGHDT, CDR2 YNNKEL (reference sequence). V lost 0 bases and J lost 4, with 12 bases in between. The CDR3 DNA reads TGTGCCAGCAGCCAAGATTATCGGGGGACCTATGGCTACACCTTC. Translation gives CASSQDYRGTYGYTF.

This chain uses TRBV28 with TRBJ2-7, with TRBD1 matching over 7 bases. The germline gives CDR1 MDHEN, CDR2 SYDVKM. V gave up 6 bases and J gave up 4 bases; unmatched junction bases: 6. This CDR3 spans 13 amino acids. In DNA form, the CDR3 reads TGTGCCAGCAGCTACAGGGGCAAATACGAGCAGTACTTC. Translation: CASSYRGKYEQYF.

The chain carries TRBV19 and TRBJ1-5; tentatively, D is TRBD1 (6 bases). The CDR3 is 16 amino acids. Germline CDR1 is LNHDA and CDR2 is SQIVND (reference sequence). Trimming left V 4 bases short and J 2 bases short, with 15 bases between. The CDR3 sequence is CASSREGGAGNQPQHF. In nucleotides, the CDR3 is TGTGCCAGTAGTAGGGAGGGGGGGGCAGGCAATCAGCCCCAGCATTTT.

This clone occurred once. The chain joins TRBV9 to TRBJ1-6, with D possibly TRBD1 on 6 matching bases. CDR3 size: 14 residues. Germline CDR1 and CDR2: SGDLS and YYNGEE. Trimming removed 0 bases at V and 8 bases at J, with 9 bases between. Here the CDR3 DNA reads TGTGCCAGCAGCGTAGGGGCAGGGGATTCACCCCTCCACTTT. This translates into CASSVGAGDSPLHF.

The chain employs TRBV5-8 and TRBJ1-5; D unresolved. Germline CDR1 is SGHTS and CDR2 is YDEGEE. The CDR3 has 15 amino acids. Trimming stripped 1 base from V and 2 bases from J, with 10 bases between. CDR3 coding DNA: TGTGCCAGCAGCTTGCCAACCCTGGGCAATCAGCCCCAGCATTTT. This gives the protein CASSLPTLGNQPQHF.

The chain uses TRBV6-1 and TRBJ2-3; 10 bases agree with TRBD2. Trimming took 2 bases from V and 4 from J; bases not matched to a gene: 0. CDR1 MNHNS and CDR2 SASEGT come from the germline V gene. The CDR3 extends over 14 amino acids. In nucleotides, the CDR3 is TGTGCCAGCAGTGAACTAGCGGGGGCAGATACGCAGTATTTT. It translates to CASSELAGADTQYF.

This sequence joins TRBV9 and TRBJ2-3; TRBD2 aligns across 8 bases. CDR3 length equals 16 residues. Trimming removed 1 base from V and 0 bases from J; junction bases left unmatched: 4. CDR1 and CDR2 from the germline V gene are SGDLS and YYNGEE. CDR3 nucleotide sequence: TGTGCCAGCAGCGTATGGTCGGGGGGGAGCACAGATACGCAGTATTTT. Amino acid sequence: CASSVWSGGSTDTQYF.

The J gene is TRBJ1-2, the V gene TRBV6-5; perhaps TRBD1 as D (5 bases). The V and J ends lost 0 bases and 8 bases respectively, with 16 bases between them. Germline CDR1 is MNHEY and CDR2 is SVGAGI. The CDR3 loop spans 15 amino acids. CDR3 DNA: TGTGCCAGCAGTTACTCGGGAGACAGTTCTCCCGGCTACACCTTC. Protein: CASSYSGDSSPGYTF.

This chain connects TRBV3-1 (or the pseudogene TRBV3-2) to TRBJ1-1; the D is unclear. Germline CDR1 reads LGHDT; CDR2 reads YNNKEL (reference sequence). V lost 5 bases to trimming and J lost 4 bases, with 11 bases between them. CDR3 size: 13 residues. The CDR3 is CASSFSGITEAFF. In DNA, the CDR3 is TGTGCCAGCAGCTTCTCAGGTATCACTGAAGCTTTCTTT.

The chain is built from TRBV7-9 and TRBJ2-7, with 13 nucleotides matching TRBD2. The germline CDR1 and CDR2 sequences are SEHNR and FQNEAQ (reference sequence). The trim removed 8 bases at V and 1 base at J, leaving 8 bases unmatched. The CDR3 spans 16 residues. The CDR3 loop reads CASGTSGIGESYEQYF. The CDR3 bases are TGTGCCAGCGGGACTAGCGGGATAGGAGAGTCCTACGAGCAGTACTTC.

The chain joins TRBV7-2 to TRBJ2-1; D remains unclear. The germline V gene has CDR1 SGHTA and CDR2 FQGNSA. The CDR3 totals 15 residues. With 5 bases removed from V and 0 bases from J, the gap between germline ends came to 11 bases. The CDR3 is CASSGWAGSYNEQFF. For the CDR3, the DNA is TGTGCCAGCAGCGGGTGGGCCGGCTCCTACAATGAGCAGTTCTTC.

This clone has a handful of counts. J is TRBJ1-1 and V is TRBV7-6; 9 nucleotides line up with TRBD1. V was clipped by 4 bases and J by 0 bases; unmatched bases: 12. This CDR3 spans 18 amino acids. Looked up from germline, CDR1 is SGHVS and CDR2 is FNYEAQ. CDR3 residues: CASSSPPGQGLMNTEAFF. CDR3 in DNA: TGTGCCAGCAGCTCACCACCGGGACAGGGACTTATGAACACTGAAGCTTTCTTT.

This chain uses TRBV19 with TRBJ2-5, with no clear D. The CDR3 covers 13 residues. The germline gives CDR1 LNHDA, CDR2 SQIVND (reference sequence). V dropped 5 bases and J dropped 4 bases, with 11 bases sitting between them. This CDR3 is CASSSTKGETQYF. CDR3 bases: TGTGCCAGTAGTTCCACCAAGGGAGAGACCCAGTACTTC. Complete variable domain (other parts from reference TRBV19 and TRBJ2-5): DGGITQSPKYLFRKEGQNVTLSCEQNLNHDAMYWYRQDPGQGLRLIYYSQIVNDFQKGDIAEGYSVSREKKESFPLTVTSAQKNPTAFYLCASSSTKGETQYFGPGTRLLVL.